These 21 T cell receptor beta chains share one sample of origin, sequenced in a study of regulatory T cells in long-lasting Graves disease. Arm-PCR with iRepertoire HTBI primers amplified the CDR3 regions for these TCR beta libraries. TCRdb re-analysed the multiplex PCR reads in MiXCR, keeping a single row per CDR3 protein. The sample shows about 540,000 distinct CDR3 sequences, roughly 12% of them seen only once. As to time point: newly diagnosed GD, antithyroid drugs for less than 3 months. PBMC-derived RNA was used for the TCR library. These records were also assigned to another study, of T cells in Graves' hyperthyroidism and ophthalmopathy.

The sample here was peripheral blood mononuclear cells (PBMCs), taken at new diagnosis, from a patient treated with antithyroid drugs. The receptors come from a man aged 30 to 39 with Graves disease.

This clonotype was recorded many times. DNA for the CDR3: TGCAGTGCATCACCCGGCTCCTACAATGAGCAGTTCTTC. It specifies CSASPGSYNEQFF. J is TRBJ2-1 and V is TRBV20-1; D remains ambiguous. Trimming took 6 bases from V and 0 from J, leaving 9 bases between them. CDR3 length equals 13 residues. CDR1 is DFQATT and CDR2 is SNEGSKA in the germline V gene (reference sequence).

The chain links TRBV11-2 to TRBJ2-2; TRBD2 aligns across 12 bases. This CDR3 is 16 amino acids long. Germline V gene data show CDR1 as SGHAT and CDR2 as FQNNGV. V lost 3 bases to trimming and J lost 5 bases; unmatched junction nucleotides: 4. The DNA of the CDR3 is TGTGCCAGCAGCTTGACTAGCGGGAGTCGAACCGGGGAGCTGTTTTTT. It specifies CASSLTSGSRTGELFF.

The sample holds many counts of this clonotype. The CDR3 sequence is CASSQVASGGETQYF. The CDR3 DNA reads as TGTGCCAGCAGCCAAGTTGCTAGCGGGGGAGAGACCCAGTACTTC. The V and J genes are TRBV14 and TRBJ2-5, with TRBD2 matching 10 bases. Germline V gene sequence: CDR1 SGHDN, CDR2 FVKESK. The CDR3 runs 15 residues. V was pared by 1 base and J by 4 bases, with 3 bases of the junction left unmatched.

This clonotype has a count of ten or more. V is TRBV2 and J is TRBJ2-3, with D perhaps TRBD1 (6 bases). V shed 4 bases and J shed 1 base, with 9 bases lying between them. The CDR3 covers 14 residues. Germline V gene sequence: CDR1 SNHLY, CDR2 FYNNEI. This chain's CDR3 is CASSAGVGTDTQYF. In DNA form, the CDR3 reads TGTGCCAGCAGTGCAGGGGTCGGCACAGATACGCAGTATTTT.

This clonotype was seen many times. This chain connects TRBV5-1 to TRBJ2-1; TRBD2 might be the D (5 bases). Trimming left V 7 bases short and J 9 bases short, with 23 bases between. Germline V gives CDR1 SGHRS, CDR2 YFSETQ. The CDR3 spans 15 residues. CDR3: CASQVFRESGGEQFF. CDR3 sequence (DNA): TGCGCCAGCCAAGTCTTCCGAGAAAGCGGAGGTGAGCAGTTCTTC.

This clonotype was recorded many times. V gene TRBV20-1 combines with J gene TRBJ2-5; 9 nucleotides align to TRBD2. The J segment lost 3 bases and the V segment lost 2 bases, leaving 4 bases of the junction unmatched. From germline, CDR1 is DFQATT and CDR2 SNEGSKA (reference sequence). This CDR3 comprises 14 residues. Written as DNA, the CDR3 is TGCAGTGCTAGACTAGCGGGACCCGAAGAGACCCAGTACTTC. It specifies CSARLAGPEETQYF.

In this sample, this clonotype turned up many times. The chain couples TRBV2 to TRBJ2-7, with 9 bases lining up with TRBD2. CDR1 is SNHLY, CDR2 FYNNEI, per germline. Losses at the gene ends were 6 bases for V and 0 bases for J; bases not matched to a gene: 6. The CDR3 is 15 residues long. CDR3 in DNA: TGTGCCAGCAGGGAATCTAGCGGGGCCTCCTACGAGCAGTACTTC. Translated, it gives CASRESSGASYEQYF.

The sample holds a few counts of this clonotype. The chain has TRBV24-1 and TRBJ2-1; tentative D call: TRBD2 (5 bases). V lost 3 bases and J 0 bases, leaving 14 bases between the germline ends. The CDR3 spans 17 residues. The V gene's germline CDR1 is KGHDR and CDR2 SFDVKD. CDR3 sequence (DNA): TGTGCCACCAGTGATGTCTTCGGGGAGAGCTCCTACAATGAGCAGTTCTTC. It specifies CATSDVFGESSYNEQFF.

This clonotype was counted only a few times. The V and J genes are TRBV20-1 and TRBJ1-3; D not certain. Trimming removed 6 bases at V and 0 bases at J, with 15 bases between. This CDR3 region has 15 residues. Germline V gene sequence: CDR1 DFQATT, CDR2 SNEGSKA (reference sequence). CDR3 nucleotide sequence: TGCAGTGCGGATCAGGACGCTGTCTCTGGAAACACCATATATTTT. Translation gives CSADQDAVSGNTIYF.

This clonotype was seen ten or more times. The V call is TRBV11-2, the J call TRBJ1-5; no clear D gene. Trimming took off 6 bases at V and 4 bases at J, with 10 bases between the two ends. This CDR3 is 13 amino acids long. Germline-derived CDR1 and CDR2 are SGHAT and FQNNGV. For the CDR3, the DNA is TGTGCCAGCAGTTTTTCTGGAAATCAGCCCCAGCATTTT. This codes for CASSFSGNQPQHF.

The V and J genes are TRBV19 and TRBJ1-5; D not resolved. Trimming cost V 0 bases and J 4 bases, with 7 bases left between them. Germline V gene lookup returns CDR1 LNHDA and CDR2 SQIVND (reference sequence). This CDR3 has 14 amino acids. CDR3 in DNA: TGTGCCAGTAGTATAGATTGGGGTAATCAGCCCCAGCATTTT. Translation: CASSIDWGNQPQHF.

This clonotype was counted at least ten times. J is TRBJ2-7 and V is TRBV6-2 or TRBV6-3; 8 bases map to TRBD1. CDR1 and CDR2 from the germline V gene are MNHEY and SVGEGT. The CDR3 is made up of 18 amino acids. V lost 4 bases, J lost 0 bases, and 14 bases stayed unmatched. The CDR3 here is CASSLQGVTGVSSYEQYF. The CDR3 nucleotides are TGTGCCAGCAGTTTACAGGGGGTAACAGGGGTGAGCTCCTACGAGCAGTACTTC.

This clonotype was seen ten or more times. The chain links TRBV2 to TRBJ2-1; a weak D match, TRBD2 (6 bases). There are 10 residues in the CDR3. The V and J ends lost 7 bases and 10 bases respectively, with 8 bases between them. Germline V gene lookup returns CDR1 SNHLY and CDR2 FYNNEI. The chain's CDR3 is CASIGLEQFF. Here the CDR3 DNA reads TGTGCCAGCATCGGACTAGAGCAGTTCTTC.

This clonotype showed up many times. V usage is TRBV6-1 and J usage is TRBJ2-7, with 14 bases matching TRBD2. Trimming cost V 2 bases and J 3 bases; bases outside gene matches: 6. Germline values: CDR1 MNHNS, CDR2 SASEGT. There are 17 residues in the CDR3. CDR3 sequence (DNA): TGTGCCAGCAGTGAACCGGGACTAGCGGGAGTTCGCTACGAGCAGTACTTC. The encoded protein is CASSEPGLAGVRYEQYF.

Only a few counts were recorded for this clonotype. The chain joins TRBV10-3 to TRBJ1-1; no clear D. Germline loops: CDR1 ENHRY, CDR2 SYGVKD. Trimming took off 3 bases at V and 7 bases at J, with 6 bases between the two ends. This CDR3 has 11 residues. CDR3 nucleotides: TGTGCCATCAGTGATCTGGTTGAAGCTTTCTTT. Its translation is CAISDLVEAFF.

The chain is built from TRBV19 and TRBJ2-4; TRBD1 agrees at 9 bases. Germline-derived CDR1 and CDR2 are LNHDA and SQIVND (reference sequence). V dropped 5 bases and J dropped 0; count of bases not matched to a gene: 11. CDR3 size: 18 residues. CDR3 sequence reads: CASSDRGTGFQAKNIQYF. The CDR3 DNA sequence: TGTGCCAGTAGTGATAGGGGGACAGGGTTCCAAGCCAAAAACATTCAGTACTTC.

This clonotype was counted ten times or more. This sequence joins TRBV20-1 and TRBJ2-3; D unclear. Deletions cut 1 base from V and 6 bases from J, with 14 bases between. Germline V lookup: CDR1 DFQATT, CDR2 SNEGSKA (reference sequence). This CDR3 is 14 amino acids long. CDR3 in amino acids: CSARARADTDTQYF. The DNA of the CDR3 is TGCAGTGCTAGAGCTCGGGCAGATACGGATACGCAGTATTTT.

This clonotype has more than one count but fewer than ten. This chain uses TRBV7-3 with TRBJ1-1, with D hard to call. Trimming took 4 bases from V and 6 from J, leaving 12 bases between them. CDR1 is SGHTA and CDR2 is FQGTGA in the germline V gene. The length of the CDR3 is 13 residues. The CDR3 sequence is CASSSADAPEAFF. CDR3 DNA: TGTGCCAGCAGCTCAGCGGATGCGCCTGAAGCTTTCTTT.

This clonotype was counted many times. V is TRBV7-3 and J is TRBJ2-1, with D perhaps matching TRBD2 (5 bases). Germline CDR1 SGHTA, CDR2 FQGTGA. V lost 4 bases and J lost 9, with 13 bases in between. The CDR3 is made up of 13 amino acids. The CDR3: CASSSSTGGEQFF. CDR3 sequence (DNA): TGTGCCAGCAGCTCTTCAACCGGAGGTGAGCAGTTCTTC.

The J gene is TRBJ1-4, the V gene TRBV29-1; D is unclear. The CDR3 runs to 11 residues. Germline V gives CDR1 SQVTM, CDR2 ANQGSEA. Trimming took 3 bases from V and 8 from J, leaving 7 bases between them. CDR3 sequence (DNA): TGCAGCGTTGACGCGGGGGAAAAACTGTTTTTT. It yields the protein CSVDAGEKLFF.

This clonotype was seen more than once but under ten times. DNA of the CDR3: TGCGCCAGCAGACCCGGGACGGGACAAGAGACCCAGTACTTC. As protein: CASRPGTGQETQYF. This chain uses TRBV5-1 with TRBJ2-5; D possibly uses TRBD1 or TRBD2 (5 bases each). CDR3 length: 14 residues. Looked up from germline, CDR1 is SGHRS and CDR2 is YFSETQ. Trimming stripped 5 bases from V and 2 bases from J, with 13 bases between. The variable domain in full, with the rest retrieved from reference TRBV5-1 and TRBJ2-5, is KAGVTQTPRYLIKTRGQQVTLSCSPISGHRSVSWYQQTPGQGLQFLFEYFSETQRNKGNFPGRFSGRQFSNSRSEMNVSTLELGDSALYLCASRPGTGQETQYFGPGTRLLVL.